The 27 T cell receptor beta chains below all came from one sample that was sequenced in a study of blood T cell repertoires in COVID-19. Method: immunoSEQ multiplex PCR; TCRdb's copy keeps in-frame clones and lacks some. The table shows around 39,000 clones, with approximately 88% occurring only once. Input material: peripheral blood. The receptors originated from a human donor in a cohort sampled during active COVID-19.

The V and J genes are TRBV5-5 and TRBJ2-2; 9 positions agree with TRBD1. The V gene's germline CDR1 is SGHKS and CDR2 YYEKEE (reference sequence). The CDR3 has 15 amino acids. After removal of 4 bases from V and 4 bases from J, the junction contained 5 bases not matched to a gene. The CDR3 region is CASSLPGQGTGELFF. DNA of the CDR3: TGTGCCAGCAGCCTGCCGGGACAGGGCACCGGGGAGCTGTTTTTT.

This chain joins TRBV30 and TRBJ1-2; D is uncertain. This CDR3 spans 15 amino acids. V lost 3 bases, J lost 8 bases, and 22 bases lay in between. The germline CDR1 and CDR2 sequences are GTSNPN and SVGIG (reference sequence). The CDR3, as DNA: TGTGCCTGGAGGTTTTCTGCCGCTTTCGGAGGGGGCTACACCTTC. Its protein is CAWRFSAAFGGGYTF.

J is TRBJ2-1 and V is TRBV7-2, with D perhaps TRBD1 (5 bases). CDR3 length: 19 residues. Deletions cut 5 bases from V and 0 bases from J, with 23 bases between. Germline CDR1 SGHTA, CDR2 FQGNSA. Here the CDR3 reads CASSPSPHNVQGSYNEQFF. The CDR3 DNA reads as TGTGCCAGCAGCCCAAGCCCCCACAATGTCCAGGGCTCCTACAATGAGCAGTTCTTC.

CDR3 nucleotides: TGTGCCAGCAGCACCGGGCGACAGGGATTCTATGGCTACACCTTC. Residues: CASSTGRQGFYGYTF. The chain carries TRBV5-6 and TRBJ1-2; 7 bases are a match to TRBD1. The CDR3 length is 15 residues. The germline V gene encodes CDR1 SGHDT and CDR2 YYEEEE. V gave up 4 bases and J gave up 4 bases; unmatched junction bases: 10.

This chain links TRBV6-1 with TRBJ2-7, with TRBD1 matching over 9 bases. The length of the CDR3 is 15 residues. J lost 4 bases, V lost 2 bases, and 6 bases had no gene match. Germline V lookup: CDR1 MNHNS, CDR2 SASEGT. The CDR3 nucleotides read TGTGCCAGCAGTGAATTGTGGACAGGGGCGTACGAGCAGTACTTC. Protein sequence: CASSELWTGAYEQYF.

The CDR3 reads CASSAGSGTTNNEQFF. The DNA of the CDR3 is TGCGCCAGCAGCGCAGGCTCCGGGACAACCAACAATGAGCAGTTCTTC. V gene TRBV5-1 combines with J gene TRBJ2-1; D may be TRBD1 (6 bases). The CDR3 consists of 16 residues. Trimming stripped 4 bases from V and 5 bases from J, with 19 bases between. CDR1 SGHRS and CDR2 YFSETQ come from the germline V gene.

The rearrangement joins TRBV7-8 to TRBJ1-4; 10 bases are a match to TRBD1. From germline, CDR1 is SGHVS and CDR2 FQNEAQ. The CDR3 runs 14 residues. The J segment lost 4 bases and the V segment lost 6 bases, leaving 2 bases of the junction unmatched. CDR3 sequence: CASRRDRGNEKLFF. CDR3 in DNA: TGTGCCAGCAGAAGGGACAGGGGTAATGAAAAACTGTTTTTT.

This clone showed up just once. This rearrangement joins TRBV3-1 (or the pseudogene TRBV3-2) to TRBJ2-7, with no clear D. The CDR3 runs to 15 residues. Looked up from germline, CDR1 is LGHDT and CDR2 is YNNKEL (reference sequence). Trimming stripped 0 bases from V and 5 bases from J, with 14 bases between. The CDR3 region is CASSQDGQVINEQYF. The CDR3 DNA reads as TGTGCCAGCAGCCAAGATGGCCAGGTAATCAACGAGCAGTACTTC.

This clone appeared a few times. The chain couples TRBV28 to TRBJ2-7; 7 positions match TRBD2. Germline V gene sequence: CDR1 MDHEN, CDR2 SYDVKM. The CDR3 has 13 amino acids. With 3 bases clipped from V and 9 bases from J, the junction kept 8 bases outside the gene matches. The CDR3 sequence: CASSFGGGPGQYF. The CDR3 DNA follows: TGTGCCAGCAGTTTCGGGGGAGGGCCAGGGCAGTACTTC.

V and J are TRBV18 and TRBJ2-3, with no clear D. From germline, CDR1 is KGHSH and CDR2 LQKENI. V was cut by 6 bases and J by 4 bases, with 5 bases left in between. The CDR3 consists of 11 residues. The CDR3 protein is CASSSADTQYF. The CDR3 DNA follows: TGTGCCAGCTCCTCCGCAGATACGCAGTATTTT. Looking up the rest from reference TRBV18 and TRBJ2-3 gives the full variable domain: NAGVMQNPRHLVRRRGQEARLRCSPMKGHSHVYWYRQLPEEGLKFMVYLQKENIIDESGMPKERFSAEFPKEGPSILRIQQVVRGDSAAYFCASSSADTQYFGPGTRLTVL.

The chain joins TRBV5-1 to TRBJ2-3; TRBD1 might be the D (5 bases). This CDR3 contains 15 residues. With 1 base removed from V and 5 bases from J, the gap between germline ends came to 14 bases. Germline V CDR1 and CDR2: SGHRS, YFSETQ. As DNA, the CDR3 is TGCGCCAGCAGCTTGACCGCCAGGGAAGGAGATACGCAGTATTTT. Translation: CASSLTAREGDTQYF.

This chain joins TRBV6-5 and TRBJ2-1; tentative D call: TRBD2 (5 bases). V lost 6 bases, J lost 13 bases, and 13 bases lay in between. The CDR3 covers 11 residues. Looked up from germline, CDR1 is MNHEY and CDR2 is SVGAGI. The CDR3, as DNA: TGTGCCAGCAGCCCGGACTGGAAACAGTTCTTC. It yields the protein CASSPDWKQFF.

The CDR3 is CSASGLSEAFF. DNA of the CDR3: TGCAGTGCTTCCGGACTATCTGAAGCTTTCTTT. The chain has TRBV20-1 and TRBJ1-1; D gene uncertain. The CDR3 contains 11 residues. Between the trimmed V and J ends, which lost 5 bases and 6 bases, there was a span of 10 bases. CDR1 and CDR2 (germline): DFQATT, SNEGSKA (reference sequence).

The chain combines TRBV6-6 with TRBJ1-6; perhaps TRBD1 as D (6 bases). Trimming pared 7 bases from V and 6 bases from J, leaving 10 bases between. CDR3 size: 13 residues. Germline-derived CDR1 and CDR2 are MNHNY and SVGAGI (reference sequence). DNA for the CDR3: TGTGCCAGCACAGGGGCGGGTAATTCACCCCTCCACTTT. The encoded protein is CASTGAGNSPLHF.

This clone was counted only a few times. The chain couples TRBV12-5 to TRBJ1-3; no clear D. V was clipped by 0 bases and J by 0 bases, with 9 bases between them. Germline V gene sequence: CDR1 LGHNT, CDR2 FRNRAP. The CDR3 contains 16 residues. Here the CDR3 reads CASGLVGRRSGNTIYF. The CDR3 bases are TGTGCTAGTGGTTTGGTAGGCAGGCGCTCTGGAAACACCATATATTTT. The full variable domain, with the rest looked up from reference TRBV12-5 and TRBJ1-3, is DARVTQTPRHKVTEMGQEVTMRCQPILGHNTVFWYRQTMMQGLELLAYFRNRAPLDDSGMPKDRFSAEMPDATLATLKIQPSEPRDSAVYFCASGLVGRRSGNTIYFGEGSWLTVV.

The chain is built from TRBV7-2 and TRBJ1-2; D may be TRBD1 (5 bases). The CDR3 runs 14 residues. Germline V gene lookup returns CDR1 SGHTA and CDR2 FQGNSA. Trimming shortened V by 2 bases and J by 7 bases, and 14 bases separated the two germline ends. In nucleotides, the CDR3 is TGTGCCAGCAGCTTAACCTTTCGACAGACTGGCTACACCTTC. Its translation is CASSLTFRQTGYTF.

This sequence joins TRBV7-8 and TRBJ1-1, with D unclear. The CDR3 is 12 residues long. CDR1 is SGHVS, CDR2 FQNEAQ, per germline. Trimming took off 5 bases at V and 5 bases at J, with 9 bases between the two ends. For the CDR3, the DNA is TGTGCCAGCAGCCCAGGAAGGACTGAAGCTTTCTTT. It is translated as CASSPGRTEAFF.

The gene calls are TRBV18 and TRBJ2-1; TRBD2 might be the D (5 bases). The germline gives CDR1 KGHSH, CDR2 LQKENI. There are 12 residues in the CDR3. V was shortened by 3 bases and J by 7 bases, with 7 bases between the two germline ends. CDR3 sequence: CASSPGVNEQFF. Written as DNA, the CDR3 is TGTGCCAGCTCACCGGGAGTAAATGAGCAGTTCTTC.

This clone turned up a few times. The chain combines TRBV2 with TRBJ1-5; TRBD1 might be the D (6 bases). Germline V gives CDR1 SNHLY, CDR2 FYNNEI. The ends were cut back, 3 bases at V and 2 bases at J, with 8 bases in the middle. This CDR3 region has 14 residues. The CDR3 reads CASSEGAGNQPQHF. The CDR3, as DNA: TGTGCCAGCAGTGAGGGGGCTGGCAATCAGCCCCAGCATTTT.

J is TRBJ2-2 and V is TRBV19, with D possibly being TRBD2 (5 bases). CDR1 and CDR2 from the germline V gene are LNHDA and SQIVND (reference sequence). This CDR3 region has 11 residues. Between the trimmed V and J ends, which lost 9 bases and 6 bases, there was a span of 8 bases. The CDR3 region is CASEGAGELFF. For the CDR3, the DNA is TGTGCCAGCGAGGGAGCCGGGGAGCTGTTTTTT.

The rearrangement links TRBV18 to TRBJ1-4, with TRBD1 as a possible D gene (5 bases). Germline V gene sequence: CDR1 KGHSH, CDR2 LQKENI. The CDR3 is 15 residues long. V gave up 2 bases and J gave up 5 bases, with 12 bases separating them. The CDR3 loop reads CASSPSAQANEKLFF. CDR3 DNA: TGTGCCAGCTCACCATCGGCACAGGCGAATGAAAAACTGTTTTTT.

The V call is TRBV7-2, the J call TRBJ2-7; 12 nucleotides align to TRBD2. The germline V gene encodes CDR1 SGHTA and CDR2 FQGNSA. After removal of 5 bases from V and 3 bases from J, the junction contained 2 bases not matched to a gene. The CDR3 loop spans 14 amino acids. The CDR3 DNA follows: TGTGCCAGCAGCCGGACTAGCGGGGACTACGAGCAGTACTTC. Translated, it gives CASSRTSGDYEQYF.

This rearrangement joins TRBV5-6 to TRBJ2-2; D might be TRBD2 (6 bases). Germline V lookup: CDR1 SGHDT, CDR2 YYEEEE. Deletions cut 3 bases from V and 7 bases from J, with 13 bases between. CDR3 length: 14 amino acids. The CDR3 protein is CASSWQTDYGELFF. The CDR3 DNA follows: TGTGCCAGCAGCTGGCAGACGGACTACGGGGAGCTGTTTTTT. The whole variable domain, filled in from reference TRBV5-6 and TRBJ2-2, reads DAGVTQSPTHLIKTRGQQVTLRCSPKSGHDTVSWYQQALGQGPQFIFQYYEEEERQRGNFPDRFSGHQFPNYSSELNVNALLLGDSALYLCASSWQTDYGELFFGEGSRLTVL.

This clone has more than one count but fewer than ten. The chain combines TRBV6-1 with TRBJ1-5, with D possibly matching TRBD1 (6 bases). Germline values: CDR1 MNHNS, CDR2 SASEGT. Trimming removed 0 bases from V and 5 bases from J, with 11 bases in between. The CDR3 runs to 15 residues. CDR3: CASSEAGGGYQPQHF. CDR3 coding DNA: TGTGCCAGCAGTGAAGCGGGAGGGGGTTATCAGCCCCAGCATTTT.

The CDR3 DNA is TGTGCCAGCAGCGATAGGACAGGAGACGAGCAGTACTTC. Translated: CASSDRTGDEQYF. The chain links TRBV7-2 to TRBJ2-7, with 7 bases identical to TRBD1. Germline trimming cut 5 bases from V and 5 bases from J; bases unmatched to any gene: 6. CDR1 and CDR2 (germline): SGHTA, FQGNSA. CDR3 length: 13 residues.

The chain combines TRBV12-3 or TRBV12-4 with TRBJ1-4, with 11 bases matching TRBD1. The CDR3 has 13 amino acids. The V gene end was trimmed by 8 bases and the J gene end by 5 bases; junction bases not matched to a gene: 1. In DNA form, the CDR3 reads TGTGCCAGCGGACAGGGGGCCAATGAAAAACTGTTTTTT. It yields the protein CASGQGANEKLFF.

The V call is TRBV6-1, the J call TRBJ2-1; TRBD2 matches 7 bases. Germline CDR1 is MNHNS and CDR2 is SASEGT. The CDR3 extends over 16 amino acids. J lost 5 bases, V lost 4 bases, and 11 bases had no gene match. CDR3 nucleotide sequence: TGTGCCAGCAGTGGGCCCCTGGCGGGAGCCCACAATGAGCAGTTCTTC. The encoded protein is CASSGPLAGAHNEQFF.